These T cell receptor beta chains were read from a single sample in a study of T-cell memory formation after mild COVID-19. TCRdb reprocessed the 5' RACE reads via MiXCR and lists one record per CDR3 protein. The sample lists about 390,000 distinct CDR3 sequences; 15% to 20% were seen once. What was sequenced was PBMCs or a T cell subset sorted from them (not recorded which). These receptors were collected from a man aged 18 to 35 who had mild COVID-19 (a few samples of this study predate the infection). Cell type and time point are not known. Both conserved end residues are part of each CDR3. A D gene is named only where the DNA matches it firmly. Clone sizes are given selectively: once, few, many, or a class where the clone is expanded.

D gene	clone size	V gene	J gene	CDR3 protein	CDR3 DNA
NA	NA	TRBV10-3	TRBJ1-1	CAISSRETEAFF	TGTGCCATCTCTTCCAGGGAGACTGAAGCTTTCTTT
NA	NA	TRBV4-3	TRBJ1-2	CASSQATGANYGYTF	TGCGCCAGCAGCCAAGCTACAGGTGCGAACTATGGCTACACCTTC
NA	few	TRBV7-3	TRBJ2-3	CASSQTQTSTDTQYF	TGTGCCAGCAGCCAGACACAAACTAGCACAGATACGCAGTATTTT
TRBD2	NA	TRBV11-1	TRBJ2-2	CASSATSGGAEITGELFF	TGTGCCAGCAGCGCGACTAGCGGGGGGGCGGAAATCACCGGGGAGCTGTTTTTT
NA	few	TRBV18	TRBJ2-3	CASSPPLHSTDTQYF	TGTGCCAGCTCACCACCGCTTCATTCCACAGATACGCAGTATTTT
NA	NA	TRBV7-2	TRBJ2-3	CASSFFGRPGTDTQYF	TGTGCCAGCAGCTTCTTCGGACGCCCGGGGACAGATACGCAGTATTTT
NA	NA	TRBV7-2	TRBJ1-3	CASSQQGPSGNTIYF	TGTGCCAGCAGCCAACAGGGTCCCTCTGGAAACACCATATATTTT
NA	few	TRBV5-1	TRBJ1-4	CASRPDRPNEKLFF	TGCGCCAGCAGGCCAGACAGACCCAATGAAAAACTGTTTTTT
NA	many	TRBV4-2	TRBJ1-2	CASSQEAGYTF	TGTGCCAGCAGCCAAGAAGCAGGCTACACCTTC
NA	few	TRBV15	TRBJ2-5	CATSRDGMGGQYF	TGTGCCACCAGCAGAGACGGAATGGGGGGCCAGTACTTC
TRBD2	many	TRBV2	TRBJ2-1	CASSQRVAGGKDNEQFF	TGTGCCAGCAGCCAGCGAGTAGCGGGGGGTAAAGACAATGAGCAGTTCTTC
NA	NA	TRBV7-9	TRBJ2-7	CASSHRDNSYEQYF	TGTGCCAGCAGCCACCGGGACAACTCCTACGAGCAGTACTTC
NA	NA	TRBV5-5	TRBJ2-3	CASSLGSQDTQYF	TGTGCCAGCAGCTTGGGCTCGCAAGATACGCAGTATTTT